These 29 T cell receptor beta chains were sequenced from one sample in a study of T cells after posttransplantation cyclophosphamide. Only in-frame clones appear in the TCRdb table, and some are missing; sequencing was by immunoSEQ multiplex PCR. The sample gives about 33,000 clones, none seen only once, and the top ten clones hold roughly 1.1%. Source material: PBMCs. These TCRs come from a girl aged 5-17 years in good health, CMV-negative, and a related stem cell transplant donor.

This clone was found many times. This chain connects TRBV5-1 to TRBJ2-1, with D tentatively TRBD1 (6 bases). The CDR3 is 15 residues long. Germline CDR1 reads SGHRS; CDR2 reads YFSETQ. V lost 5 bases to trimming and J lost 6 bases, with 18 bases between them. The CDR3 nucleotides are TGCGCCAGCAGTTCGACAGGCCGCCCCTTCAATGAGCAGTTCTTC. Its translation: CASSSTGRPFNEQFF.

This clone was seen repeatedly, ten times or more. The chain is built from TRBV19 and TRBJ1-1, with D tentatively TRBD1 (5 bases). Germline assignment: CDR1 LNHDA and CDR2 SQIVND (reference sequence). Deletions cut 11 bases from V and 4 bases from J, with 14 bases between. This CDR3 has 12 residues. The chain's CDR3 is CASTAGGTEAFF. The CDR3 region has the DNA TGTGCCTCTACAGCGGGGGGCACTGAAGCTTTCTTT.

This clone appeared many times. The V and J genes are TRBV10-3 and TRBJ2-3; D possibly corresponds to TRBD2 (6 bases). Germline loops: CDR1 ENHRY, CDR2 SYGVKD. CDR3 length: 15 amino acids. Trimming shortened V by 2 bases and J by 1 base, and 10 bases separated the two germline ends. This chain's CDR3 is CAISEGGSGTDTQYF. The DNA for the CDR3 is TGTGCCATCAGTGAGGGAGGGAGTGGCACAGATACGCAGTATTTT.

This clone has ten or more counts. The V and J genes are TRBV7-9 and TRBJ2-7; D is possibly TRBD2 (5 bases). Germline lookup yields CDR1 SEHNR and CDR2 FQNEAQ (reference sequence). Trimming removed 4 bases from V and 10 bases from J, with 17 bases in between. The CDR3 is made up of 13 amino acids. In DNA form, the CDR3 reads TGTGCCAGCAGCTCCCGTGGTAGCGAACTACAGTACTTC. It translates to CASSSRGSELQYF.

This clone was recorded many times. Additional DNA sequences in this sample encode the identical CDR3. V and J are TRBV28 and TRBJ2-7; the D gene is possibly TRBD1 (6 bases). CDR1 is MDHEN, CDR2 SYDVKM, per germline. The CDR3 is made up of 15 amino acids. Trimming removed 5 bases at V and 3 bases at J, with 17 bases between. In nucleotides, the CDR3 is TGTGCCAGCAGTGTTACCCCTGGACAGAGCTACGAGCAGTACTTC. Residues: CASSVTPGQSYEQYF. Combining the CDR3 with reference TRBV28 and TRBJ2-7 gives the whole variable domain DVKVTQSSRYLVKRTGEKVFLECVQDMDHENMFWYRQDPGLGLRLIYFSYDVKMKEKGDIPEGYSVSREKKERFSLILESASTNQTSMYLCASSVTPGQSYEQYFGPGTRLTVT.

In this sample, this clone turned up a few times. This chain links TRBV7-8 with TRBJ1-2; the D is unclear. In germline, CDR1 is SGHVS, CDR2 FQNEAQ. This CDR3 contains 13 residues. V was pared by 5 bases and J by 6 bases, with 13 bases between. CDR3 bases: TGTGCCAGCAGCACCGCGGGTCTCAATGGCTACACCTTC. Translated: CASSTAGLNGYTF.

The table lists this clone with many counts. The chain has TRBV6-4 and TRBJ2-3, with TRBD2 identical over 8 bases. This CDR3 region has 15 residues. The germline V gene encodes CDR1 MRHNA and CDR2 SNTAGT. J gave up 2 bases and V 3 bases, and 4 bases lay outside the gene matches. As DNA, the CDR3 is TGTGCCAGCAGTGAGGCTAGCGGGCTCACAGATACGCAGTATTTT. This translates into CASSEASGLTDTQYF.

This sequence joins TRBV4-1 and TRBJ2-7; possibly TRBD2 for D (7 bases). The CDR3 loop spans 15 amino acids. V lost 3 bases and J 6 bases, leaving 18 bases between the germline ends. Per the germline V gene, CDR1 is MGHRA and CDR2 is YSYEKL. In DNA, the CDR3 is TGCGCCAGCAGCCACCTGGAGAGGGGGGGAGGCGAGCAGTACTTC. As protein: CASSHLERGGGEQYF.

The V and J genes are TRBV2 and TRBJ2-3; possibly TRBD1 for D (6 bases). V dropped 4 bases and J dropped 0 bases, with 14 bases sitting between them. The germline gives CDR1 SNHLY, CDR2 FYNNEI. The CDR3 has 16 amino acids. In DNA form, the CDR3 reads TGTGCCAGCAGTGGGATCGGACAGCCTAGCACAGATACGCAGTATTTT. This codes for CASSGIGQPSTDTQYF.

This clone has at least ten counts. The chain employs TRBV28 and TRBJ1-2; 7 nucleotides agree with TRBD1. The CDR3 sequence is 14 residues long. The germline V gene encodes CDR1 MDHEN and CDR2 SYDVKM. After removal of 7 bases from V and 4 bases from J, the junction contained 9 bases not matched to a gene. CDR3 DNA: TGTGCCAGCAAAATCACAGGGGAGTCCTATGGCTACACCTTC. Translating it yields CASKITGESYGYTF.

This clone was seen repeatedly, ten times or more. The chain is built from TRBV19 and TRBJ1-5; D gene ambiguous. In germline, CDR1 is LNHDA, CDR2 SQIVND (reference sequence). CDR3 length: 13 residues. Trimming removed 6 bases at V and 2 bases at J, with 8 bases between. The CDR3: CASSDQGNQPQHF. In DNA form, the CDR3 reads TGTGCCAGTAGCGACCAGGGCAATCAGCCCCAGCATTTT.

This clone was observed at least ten times. This chain uses TRBV5-1 with TRBJ2-7; 7 bases are shared with TRBD2. The germline V gene has CDR1 SGHRS and CDR2 YFSETQ. The length of the CDR3 is 15 residues. J lost 3 bases, V lost 1 base, and 7 bases had no gene match. For the CDR3, the DNA is TGCGCCAGCAGCTTGATGGCGGGGGTAGGCTACGAGCAGTACTTC. This translates into CASSLMAGVGYEQYF.

This clone has a count of ten or more. The chain joins TRBV11-1 to TRBJ2-7; 11 nucleotides agree with TRBD2. CDR3 length equals 17 residues. The J segment lost 6 bases and the V segment lost 5 bases, leaving 15 bases of the junction unmatched. The germline V gene has CDR1 SGHAT and CDR2 FQDESV (reference sequence). The CDR3 DNA follows: TGTGCCAGCAGCCCCCTTAGCGGGAGGGCCCCGAGGGGCGAGCAGTACTTC. Translating gives CASSPLSGRAPRGEQYF.

With regard to this clone: Other nucleotide sequences in the sample specify the same CDR3. This rearrangement joins TRBV4-1 to TRBJ2-7; 7 bases line up with TRBD1. CDR3 length: 15 amino acids. The ends lost 4 bases at V and 2 bases at J; junction bases unmatched: 8. Per germline, CDR1 MGHRA and CDR2 YSYEKL. The CDR3 DNA reads TGCGCCAGCAGCCCGGCCGGGCAGGGGGCCTACGAGCAGTACTTC. Translation: CASSPAGQGAYEQYF.

This sequence joins TRBV13 and TRBJ2-1; 7 bases are shared with TRBD2. This CDR3 region has 16 residues. Germline values: CDR1 PRHDT, CDR2 FYEKMQ (reference sequence). After removal of 7 bases from V and 3 bases from J, the junction contained 12 bases not matched to a gene. DNA for the CDR3: TGTGCCAGCAACCACCTAAGCGGGGTAAGCTACAATGAGCAGTTCTTC. This translates into CASNHLSGVSYNEQFF. The full variable domain, with the rest looked up from reference TRBV13 and TRBJ2-1, is AAGVIQSPRHLIKEKRETATLKCYPIPRHDTVYWYQQGPGQDPQFLISFYEKMQSDKGSIPDRFSAQQFSDYHSELNMSSLELGDSALYFCASNHLSGVSYNEQFFGPGTRLTVL.

The chain combines TRBV7-2 with TRBJ2-7, with a weak D call TRBD2 (6 bases). CDR1 and CDR2 (germline): SGHTA, FQGNSA. The CDR3 has 15 amino acids. V dropped 0 bases and J dropped 2 bases, with 11 bases sitting between them. The CDR3 loop is CASSLAAGSAYEQYF. CDR3 nucleotide sequence: TGTGCCAGCAGCTTAGCGGCGGGATCAGCCTACGAGCAGTACTTC.

This clone occurred many times. V and J are TRBV5-1 and TRBJ2-3; D not resolved. V dropped 0 bases and J dropped 6 bases, with 11 bases sitting between them. CDR3 length: 14 amino acids. Germline V lookup: CDR1 SGHRS, CDR2 YFSETQ. The CDR3 sequence is CASSLARVSDTQYF. The CDR3 region has the DNA TGCGCCAGCAGCTTGGCCCGCGTGAGTGATACGCAGTATTTT. Full variable domain (rest looked up from reference TRBV5-1 and TRBJ2-3): KAGVTQTPRYLIKTRGQQVTLSCSPISGHRSVSWYQQTPGQGLQFLFEYFSETQRNKGNFPGRFSGRQFSNSRSEMNVSTLELGDSALYLCASSLARVSDTQYFGPGTRLTVL.

This clone was seen repeatedly, ten times or more. This chain uses TRBV28 with TRBJ1-2; 7 nucleotides match TRBD1. Germline V gene data show CDR1 as MDHEN and CDR2 as SYDVKM. V lost 7 bases to trimming and J lost 5 bases; unmatched junction nucleotides: 10. There are 14 residues in the CDR3. For the CDR3, the DNA is TGTGCCAGCACCCGGTACAGGGGAGTGTATGGCTACACCTTC. It translates to CASTRYRGVYGYTF.

This clone came up many times. This chain links TRBV7-2 with TRBJ1-4; TRBD1 agrees at 7 bases. In germline, CDR1 is SGHTA, CDR2 FQGNSA. The CDR3 is made up of 14 amino acids. V shed 3 bases, J shed 4 bases, and the junction held 2 bases outside the gene matches. CDR3 in amino acids: CASSFDRVNEKLFF. The CDR3 DNA sequence: TGTGCCAGCAGCTTCGACAGGGTTAATGAAAAACTGTTTTTT.

The CDR3: CASSLDGGANYGYTF. CDR3 DNA: TGCGCCAGCAGCTTGGATGGGGGGGCAAACTATGGCTACACCTTC. This chain joins TRBV5-1 and TRBJ1-2; D is perhaps TRBD1 (6 bases). The CDR3 extends over 15 amino acids. CDR1 SGHRS and CDR2 YFSETQ come from the germline V gene. The ends were cut back, 0 bases at V and 2 bases at J, with 11 bases in the middle. Combining the CDR3 with reference TRBV5-1 and TRBJ1-2 gives the whole variable domain KAGVTQTPRYLIKTRGQQVTLSCSPISGHRSVSWYQQTPGQGLQFLFEYFSETQRNKGNFPGRFSGRQFSNSRSEMNVSTLELGDSALYLCASSLDGGANYGYTFGSGTRLTVV.

This clone was found many times. The chain employs TRBV9 and TRBJ1-1; D gene ambiguous. There are 14 residues in the CDR3. Trimming stripped 4 bases from V and 1 base from J, with 11 bases between. CDR1 and CDR2 (germline): SGDLS, YYNGEE. The CDR3 nucleotides read TGTGCCAGCAGCCCAAGTAGAGCGAACACTGAAGCTTTCTTT. This gives the protein CASSPSRANTEAFF.

In this sample, this clone turned up many times. This chain uses TRBV9 with TRBJ2-7, with D perhaps matching TRBD2 (6 bases). The ends were cut back, 3 bases at V and 0 bases at J, with 10 bases in the middle. CDR1 is SGDLS, CDR2 YYNGEE, per germline. The CDR3 runs 14 residues. CDR3 DNA sequence: TGTGCCAGCAGCGCAGGGACTGTCTCCTACGAGCAGTACTTC. It is translated as CASSAGTVSYEQYF.

This clone was seen many times. This chain connects TRBV7-2 to TRBJ1-1, with a weak D call TRBD1 (6 bases). CDR1 is SGHTA and CDR2 is FQGNSA in the germline V gene. Trimming shortened V by 5 bases and J by 1 base, and 8 bases separated the two germline ends. The CDR3 loop spans 13 amino acids. In DNA form, the CDR3 reads TGTGCCAGCAGCCTACAGGGGAACACTGAAGCTTTCTTT. This encodes CASSLQGNTEAFF.

The rearrangement links TRBV7-3 to TRBJ1-1, with TRBD1 matching over 7 bases. This CDR3 contains 16 residues. Trimming removed 5 bases from V and 0 bases from J; junction bases left unmatched: 9. CDR1 and CDR2 from the germline V gene are SGHTA and FQGTGA. The DNA of the CDR3 is TGTGCCAGCAGCGTGACCCACAGGGGAATGAACACTGAAGCTTTCTTT. Its translation: CASSVTHRGMNTEAFF.

This clone came up many times. The rearrangement uses TRBV27 and TRBJ2-1, with 8 positions matching TRBD1. This CDR3 has 15 residues. J lost 4 bases, V lost 3 bases, and 5 bases had no gene match. The germline CDR1 and CDR2 sequences are MNHEY and SMNVEV (reference sequence). In DNA form, the CDR3 reads TGTGCCAGCAGTTTTGGTCAGGGGGCGTACAATGAGCAGTTCTTC. Amino acid sequence: CASSFGQGAYNEQFF.

The sample holds many counts of this clone. This sequence joins TRBV4-3 and TRBJ2-3, with 8 bases identical to TRBD1. Trimming cost V 3 bases and J 2 bases; bases outside gene matches: 10. The CDR3 has 17 amino acids. CDR1 is LGHNA and CDR2 is YSLEER in the germline V gene. The CDR3 is CASSHQLQGVSTDTQYF. CDR3 DNA: TGCGCCAGCAGCCACCAATTACAGGGGGTTTCCACAGATACGCAGTATTTT.

This clone has a count of ten or more. CDR3 protein: CATSLDRKNTGELFF. The CDR3 nucleotides are TGTGCCACCAGCCTGGACAGGAAGAACACCGGGGAGCTGTTTTTT. The chain has TRBV15 and TRBJ2-2; 7 positions agree with TRBD1. The CDR3 has 15 residues. Losses at the gene ends were 5 bases for V and 1 base for J; bases not matched to a gene: 4. Per the germline V gene, CDR1 is LNHNV and CDR2 is YYDKDF (reference sequence).

This clone has ten or more counts. The rearrangement uses TRBV10-3 and TRBJ1-5; D remains unclear. The V end was cut by 2 bases, the J end by 8 bases, with 16 bases between. The germline gives CDR1 ENHRY, CDR2 SYGVKD. This CDR3 comprises 15 residues. The CDR3 spells CAISEEEGHVEPQHF. CDR3 coding DNA: TGTGCCATCAGTGAGGAGGAGGGTCACGTTGAGCCCCAGCATTTT.

This clone occurred many times. V usage is TRBV18 and J usage is TRBJ2-7; D is possibly TRBD1 (6 bases). CDR3 length equals 16 residues. The V end was cut by 4 bases, the J end by 0 bases, with 16 bases between. Germline lookup yields CDR1 KGHSH and CDR2 LQKENI. The CDR3 sequence is CASSLRTVFPSYEQYF. CDR3 nucleotides: TGTGCCAGCTCACTTAGGACAGTTTTTCCCTCCTACGAGCAGTACTTC.